Below, 9 T cell receptor beta chains from the same sample are listed, as sequenced in a study of T cell repertoires in cytomegalovirus infection. TCRdb re-called the reads through MiXCR, storing one row per CDR3 protein. The repertoire has about 450,000 distinct CDR3 sequences, roughly a third of them found once; the top ten carry roughly 13%. The sample was PBMCs. The receptors stem from a human donor in good health (CMV status not recorded). Some clones in this sample may be carry-over from other donors' samples.

This chain links TRBV28 with TRBJ1-6, with TRBD1 as a possible D gene (6 bases). The CDR3 totals 19 residues. Trimming left V 5 bases short and J 1 base short, with 21 bases between. Germline loops: CDR1 MDHEN, CDR2 SYDVKM. CDR3 protein: CASSNRGHTRGSYNSPLHF. The CDR3 DNA sequence: TGTGCCAGCAGTAACCGGGGACACACCAGAGGGTCCTATAATTCACCCCTCCACTTT.

This clonotype was recorded at least ten times. The chain uses TRBV7-9 and TRBJ1-5; 7 bases are shared with TRBD1. This CDR3 is built from 15 residues. With V trimmed by 5 bases and J by 4 bases, 8 bases remained unmatched. Per germline, CDR1 SEHNR and CDR2 FQNEAQ (reference sequence). The CDR3 region has the DNA TGTGCCAGCAGCGAGGGACAGAGCGAGAATCAGCCCCAGCATTTT. It codes for CASSEGQSENQPQHF. Supplemented by reference TRBV7-9 and TRBJ1-5, the full variable domain reads DTGVSQNPRHKITKRGQNVTFRCDPISEHNRLYWYRQTLGQGPEFLTYFQNEAQLEKSRLLSDRFSAERPKGSFSTLEIQRTEQGDSAMYLCASSEGQSENQPQHFGDGTRLSIL.

About this clonotype: The CDR3 end shows no conserved phenylalanine or tryptophan, and so a read error is likely. The rearrangement links TRBV30 to TRBJ2-7, with a possible D match to TRBD1 (6 bases). This CDR3 contains 12 residues. In germline, CDR1 is GTSNPN, CDR2 SVGIG (reference sequence). Between the trimmed V and J ends, which lost 4 bases and 2 bases, there was a span of 9 bases. The CDR3 DNA follows: TGTGCCTGGACGCAGGGGACCTACGAGCAGTACTTA. This gives the protein CAWTQGTYEQYL.

CDR3 sequence reads: CASSLSLSGEHYYEQYF. The CDR3 DNA reads as TGTGCCAGCAGTTTGTCCCTCAGCGGGGAGCATTACTACGAGCAGTACTTC. The chain employs TRBV28 and TRBJ2-7; 7 bases align to TRBD2. This CDR3 comprises 17 residues. Germline values: CDR1 MDHEN, CDR2 SYDVKM. The trim removed 3 bases at V and 3 bases at J, leaving 14 bases unmatched.

In this sample, this clonotype turned up many times. The V and J genes are TRBV12-3 or TRBV12-4 and TRBJ1-2; D is unclear. The CDR3 is 12 residues long. The V end was cut by 3 bases, the J end by 7 bases, with 9 bases between. The CDR3, as DNA: TGTGCCAGCAGTTTGTCGGGAGCTGGCTACACCTTC. It yields the protein CASSLSGAGYTF.

Turning to this clonotype: The CDR3 end shows no conserved phenylalanine or tryptophan, and so a read error is likely. This chain joins TRBV2 and TRBJ2-2; D remains unclear. Per the germline V gene, CDR1 is SNHLY and CDR2 is FYNNEI. V dropped 6 bases and J dropped 8 bases, with 10 bases sitting between them. The CDR3 spans 12 residues. The CDR3 is CASRGLAGELFL. CDR3 in DNA: TGTGCCAGCAGAGGTCTTGCAGGGGAGCTGTTTTTG.

This clonotype was seen repeatedly, ten times or more. An end of the junction does not agree with germline; a read error may underlie this. The V call is TRBV7-7, the J call TRBJ2-1; D call uncertain. CDR1 and CDR2 (germline): SSHAT, FNYEAQ (reference sequence). The CDR3 runs to 13 residues. The CDR3 here is CASSRTLYNEQFF. The CDR3 DNA follows: TGTGCTAGCAGCCGAACTCTTTACAATGAGCAGTTCTTC.

This clonotype was recorded a few times. The DNA of the CDR3 is TGTGCCAGCAGCCTCCGGTCAGGGGTTACCGGGGAGCTGTTTTTT. This codes for CASSLRSGVTGELFF. V is TRBV7-6 and J is TRBJ2-2; TRBD1 is a possible D gene (6 bases). Trimming pared 5 bases from V and 5 bases from J, leaving 15 bases between. Germline CDR1 is SGHVS and CDR2 is FNYEAQ. CDR3 length: 15 amino acids.

The chain couples TRBV18 to TRBJ1-6; possibly TRBD1 for D (6 bases). In germline, CDR1 is KGHSH, CDR2 LQKENI. V gave up 5 bases and J gave up 7 bases, with 9 bases separating them. The CDR3 length is 13 residues. The CDR3 loop reads CASSTDRNSPLHF. In DNA form, the CDR3 reads TGTGCCAGCTCAACGGACAGAAATTCACCCCTCCACTTT.